This TCR beta chain is drawn from a study of shared clonotypes between healthy human individuals. Partitioning of CD4+ cells yielded a CD45RA+ naive subset and a CD45RA-negative memory subset. Per germline, CDR1 SGHNT and CDR2 YYREEE (reference sequence). V was trimmed by 0 bases and J by 3 bases, leaving 14 bases between them. The CDR3 covers 16 residues. Clones were sequenced by immunoSEQ multiplex PCR, and TCRdb holds only the in-frame ones, with some missing. This sample yields millions of clones, of which approximately 95% are seen a single time; 0.1% to 0.15% belongs to the top ten. What was sequenced was naive CD4+ T cells sorted from blood. Subset meaning: CD45RA+ positively selected. The receptor was isolated from a man aged 18 to 30 in good health. The chain carries TRBV5-4 and TRBJ2-3, with D possibly being TRBD1 or TRBD2 (5 bases each). As DNA, the CDR3 is TGTGCCAGCAGCTTGGTCCTCGCCGGGGCTACAGATACGCAGTATTTT. This translates into CASSLVLAGATDTQYF.